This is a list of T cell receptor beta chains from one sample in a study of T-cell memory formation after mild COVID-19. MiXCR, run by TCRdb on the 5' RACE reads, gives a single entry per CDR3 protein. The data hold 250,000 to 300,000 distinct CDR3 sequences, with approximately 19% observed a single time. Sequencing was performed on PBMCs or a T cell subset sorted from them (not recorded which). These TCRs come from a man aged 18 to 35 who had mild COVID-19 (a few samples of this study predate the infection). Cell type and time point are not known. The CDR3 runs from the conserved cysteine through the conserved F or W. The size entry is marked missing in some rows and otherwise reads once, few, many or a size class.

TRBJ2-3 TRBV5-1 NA CASSLGNTDKQYF
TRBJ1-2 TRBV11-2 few CASSLDSPRGYTF
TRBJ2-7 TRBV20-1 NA CSARGLAGVGEQYF
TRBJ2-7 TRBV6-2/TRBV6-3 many CASTPEGLEQYF
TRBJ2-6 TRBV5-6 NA CASSLGGDGANVLTF
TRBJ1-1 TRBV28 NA CAIATAKLGYTEAFF
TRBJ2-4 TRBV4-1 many CASSQDGQGAIQYF
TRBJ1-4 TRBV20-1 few CSASGATNEKLFF
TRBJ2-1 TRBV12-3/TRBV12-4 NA CASSRGGARRNEQFF
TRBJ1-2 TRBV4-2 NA CASSQALRAYGYTF
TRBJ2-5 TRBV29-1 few CSVHPGVQTQYF
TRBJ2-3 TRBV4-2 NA CASSQPADTQYF
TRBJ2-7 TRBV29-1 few CSVVHSTAYEQYF
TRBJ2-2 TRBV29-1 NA CSVEAGNTGELFF
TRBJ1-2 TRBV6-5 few CASGRTGNYGYTF
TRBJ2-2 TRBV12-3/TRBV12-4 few CASSLMAGRVTGELFF
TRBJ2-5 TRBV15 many CATSRDLAGETQYF
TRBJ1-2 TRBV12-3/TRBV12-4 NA CASSPRGRHYGYTF
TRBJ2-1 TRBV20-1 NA CSARTGISSGEQSF
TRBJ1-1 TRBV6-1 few CASSTEVGGTEAFF
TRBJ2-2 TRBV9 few CASSPDFTGELFF
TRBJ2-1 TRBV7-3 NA CASIPGQGADEQFF
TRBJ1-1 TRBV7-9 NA CASRKGFEAFF
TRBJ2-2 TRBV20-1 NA CSQAPEGTGELFF
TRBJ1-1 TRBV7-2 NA CASSLGWEEMNTEAFF
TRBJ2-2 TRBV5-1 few CASSIGVNTGELFF
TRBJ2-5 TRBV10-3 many CAISRQGEGETQYF
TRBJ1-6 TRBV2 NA CASSEALQGPGNSPLHF
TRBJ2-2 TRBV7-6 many CASSSPSRGPRTGELFF
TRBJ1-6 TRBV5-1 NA CASSLGQGLRSPLHF
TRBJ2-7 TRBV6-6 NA CASMAGYHEQYF
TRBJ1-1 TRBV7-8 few CASSDGQLNTEAFF
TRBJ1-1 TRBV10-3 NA CAISWDMNTEAFF
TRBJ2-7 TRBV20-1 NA CSARRQGIHEQYF
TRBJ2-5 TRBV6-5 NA CASSSARGLGETQYF
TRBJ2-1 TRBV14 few CASSQVQRTTSSYNEQFF
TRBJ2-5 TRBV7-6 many CASSSGLTGSRETQYF
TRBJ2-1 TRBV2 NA CASSERTGMVNEQFF
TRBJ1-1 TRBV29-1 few CSVSRTGENTEAFF
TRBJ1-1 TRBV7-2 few CASSSRQGAVEAFF
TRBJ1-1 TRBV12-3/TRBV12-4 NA CASTETGLESFF
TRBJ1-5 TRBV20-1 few CSEARDGNQPQHF